This TCR beta chain was sequenced during a study of technical replicates of blood from several donors. Sequenced by immunoSEQ multiplex PCR; TCRdb stores in-frame clones only, minus some. The repertoire holds approximately 70,000 clones, with roughly nine tenths as singletons. The CDR3 consists of 9 residues. The germline V gene encodes CDR1 DFQATT and CDR2 SNEGSKA (reference sequence). Comments on this clone: A junction boundary mismatches the germline segment, possibly from a read error.

The clonotype comes from a human donor in good health. The sample comprised T cells isolated from PBMCs. V usage is TRBV20-1 and J usage is TRBJ2-7; a weak D match, TRBD2 (5 bases). As DNA, the CDR3 is TGTGAGCGGTACTACGAGCAGTACTTC. Translating it yields CERYYEQYF.